Listed below are T cell receptor beta chains from one sample, sequenced in a study of cytomegalovirus exposure and HLA in healthy donors. The data were produced by immunoSEQ multiplex PCR, yet TCRdb's version contains in-frame clones alone and is incomplete. In total, the table holds 110,000 to 150,000 clones. The sample consisted of PBMCs. These receptors all stem from a man in his forties or fifties in good health and CMV-seronegative. Both conserved end residues are part of each CDR3. D genes are given only for firm matches.

>TRBJ2-3|TRBV5-1|TRBD2
CASSETGTRGTDTQYF
TGCGCCAGCAGCGAGACCGGGACTAGGGGCACAGATACGCAGTATTTT
>TRBJ1-5|TRBV2|.
CASRDGRNNQPQHF
TGTGCCAGCAGAGACGGCAGGAACAATCAGCCCCAGCATTTT
>TRBJ1-1|TRBV25-1|.
CASKTHLNTEAFF
TGTGCCAGCAAGACACATTTGAACACTGAAGCTTTCTTT
>TRBJ1-4|TRBV2|.
CASNPEAATNEKLFF
TGTGCCAGCAATCCAGAGGCCGCAACTAATGAAAAACTGTTTTTT
>TRBJ1-2|TRBV27|TRBD1
CASSSWGDRKDYGYTF
TGTGCCAGCAGTTCATGGGGGGACAGAAAGGACTATGGCTACACCTTC
>TRBJ1-6|TRBV5-1|TRBD1
CASSLDGQAFNSPLHF
TGCGCCAGCAGCTTGGACGGACAGGCGTTTAATTCACCCCTCCACTTT
>TRBJ2-2|TRBV6-5|.
CASRNGRGELFF
TGTGCCAGCAGGAACGGTCGGGGGGAGCTGTTTTTT
>TRBJ2-3|TRBV29-1|.
CSTCPGTSTDTQYF
TGCAGCACCTGCCCGGGAACGAGCACAGATACGCAGTATTTT
>TRBJ1-2|TRBV5-4|.
CASSRAGRRVYGYTF
TGTGCCAGCAGTCGGGCGGGACGGCGGGTCTATGGCTACACCTTC
>TRBJ2-2|TRBV5-6|.
CASSPGGFTGELFF
TGTGCCAGCAGCCCCGGGGGATTCACCGGGGAGCTGTTTTTT
>TRBJ1-1|TRBV19|TRBD1
CASSEPDRGVNTEAFF
TGTGCCAGTAGTGAGCCGGACAGGGGAGTGAACACTGAAGCTTTCTTT
>TRBJ1-5|TRBV7-9|TRBD1
CASSTTGNQPQHF
TGTGCCAGCAGCACGACAGGGAATCAGCCCCAGCATTTT
>TRBJ1-5|TRBV2|.
CASSESRGTRQPQHF
TGTGCCAGCAGTGAATCCCGGGGGACTCGTCAGCCCCAGCATTTT
>TRBJ1-1|TRBV18|.
CASSPEGVSARAFF
TGTGCCAGCTCACCAGAGGGGGTTTCTGCCAGGGCTTTCTTT
>TRBJ1-3|TRBV7-9|TRBD1
CASSTLRDSFGHTIYF
TGTGCCAGCAGCACCCTTAGGGACAGCTTCGGTCACACCATATATTTT
>TRBJ1-2|TRBV7-8|TRBD1
CASSLAGQANYGYTF
TGTGCCAGCAGCTTAGCGGGACAGGCTAACTATGGCTACACCTTC
>TRBJ2-3|TRBV5-6|.
CASSLFLGTGREGTDTQYF
TGTGCCAGCAGCTTGTTCTTAGGAACAGGGAGAGAGGGCACAGATACGCAGTATTTT
>TRBJ2-3|TRBV4-3|.
CASSQDKSRGGTDTQYF
TGCGCCAGCAGCCAAGATAAGTCCAGGGGGGGCACAGATACGCAGTATTTT
>TRBJ2-4|TRBV20-1|.
CSAGPRDIQYF
TGCAGTGCTGGGCCCCGTGACATTCAGTACTTC
>TRBJ1-6|TRBV6-1|TRBD1
CASSEATGGYSPLHF
TGTGCCAGCAGTGAAGCGACAGGGGGTTATTCACCCCTCCACTTT
>TRBJ2-5|TRBV19|TRBD2
CASTRTSGGVIQETQYF
TGTGCCAGTACACGGACTAGCGGGGGGGTGATCCAAGAGACCCAGTACTTC
>TRBJ2-1|TRBV5-6|TRBD1
CASSQGTGRMNEQFF
TGTGCCAGCAGCCAGGGGACAGGGAGGATGAATGAGCAGTTCTTC
>TRBJ2-7|TRBV29-1|TRBD2
CSVEERGDYEQYF
TGCAGCGTTGAAGAACGGGGGGACTACGAGCAGTACTTC
>TRBJ2-5|TRBV7-9|.
CASSQDSREAQYF
TGTGCCAGCAGCCAAGACTCGCGTGAGGCCCAGTACTTC
>TRBJ2-7|TRBV7-3|TRBD2
CASSLSGGRWDEQYF
TGTGCCAGCAGCTTAAGCGGGGGGAGGTGGGACGAGCAGTACTTC
>TRBJ2-3|TRBV5-6|TRBD2
CASSFGGRTDTQYF
TGTGCCAGCAGCTTCGGGGGGAGGACAGATACGCAGTATTTT
>TRBJ2-6|TRBV19|TRBD1
CASSIGQGPWANVLTF
TGTGCCAGTAGTATCGGACAGGGCCCGTGGGCCAACGTCCTGACTTTC
>TRBJ2-7|TRBV18|.
CASSPSRASSYEQYF
TGTGCCAGCTCACCATCCAGGGCTAGCTCCTACGAGCAGTACTTC
>TRBJ1-1|TRBV6-5|.
CASSSDSHEAFF
TGTGCCAGCAGTTCGGACAGCCACGAAGCTTTCTTT
>TRBJ2-7|TRBV4-1|TRBD2
CASTWGLGFDEQYF
TGCGCCAGCACCTGGGGACTAGGTTTTGACGAGCAGTACTTC
>TRBJ2-7|TRBV6-6|TRBD2
CASSSREGPSEQYF
TGTGCCAGCAGTTCGCGGGAGGGTCCAAGCGAGCAGTACTTC